The T cell receptor (beta chain) described here comes from a study of regulatory and conventional T cells in RAG deficiency. Overall study findings and caveats: Treg unique TCR beta sequences were approximately 100-fold fewer in Omenn syndrome and CID/AS patients than controls. In Omenn syndrome, Treg and Tconv repertoires overlapped >75%. Shannon entropy fell and Simpson indices rose in RAG-deficient patients.

Genomic DNA came from blood regulatory T cells gated CD4+ CD25-high CD127-low. The CDR3 length is 13 residues. Germline lookup yields CDR1 MNHNS and CDR2 SASEGT. V was pared by 2 bases and J by 4 bases, with 8 bases between. Comment on this clone: No antigen is known for it.

Method: immunoSEQ multiplex PCR; TCRdb's copy keeps in-frame clones and lacks some. The table shows over 8,000 clones, with 89% occurring only once. This same sample was also part of a study on regulatory T cells. That study adds: Amplification used 52 TRBV primers and 13 TRBJ primers. Patient repertoires had restricted TRB V-J pairs and skewed V and J usage, most in Tregs.

The V gene is TRBV6-1, the J gene TRBJ1-2; D call uncertain. Sequencing input: Tregs sorted from blood. The receptor comes from a human donor in good health. CDR3 in amino acids: CASSETETYGYTF. The CDR3 region has the DNA TGTGCCAGCAGTGAAACAGAGACCTATGGCTACACCTTC.